The 25 T cell receptor beta chains reported below all come from one sample, sequenced in a study of cytomegalovirus exposure and HLA in healthy donors. The study ran its PCR with 60 Vbeta and 13 Jbeta primers. Assay: immunoSEQ multiplex PCR; the TCRdb copy retains only in-frame clones and omits some. This table holds 55,000 to 75,000 clones. Sample: PBMCs. The receptors originated from a male donor in good health and CMV-seronegative.

This chain links TRBV27 with TRBJ1-1; 7 positions agree with TRBD1. Germline V gives CDR1 MNHEY, CDR2 SMNVEV (reference sequence). Trimming cost V 2 bases and J 1 base; bases outside gene matches: 13. CDR3 size: 18 residues. CDR3 coding DNA: TGTGCCAGCAGTTTAGCGAGGGGGCTAACAACCGGGAACACTGAAGCTTTCTTT. Translated: CASSLARGLTTGNTEAFF.

The chain uses TRBV6-5 and TRBJ1-1; D remains ambiguous. The V end lost 0 bases, the J end lost 1 base, and 9 bases lay between the germline ends. Germline CDR1 reads MNHEY; CDR2 reads SVGAGI. The length of the CDR3 is 15 residues. The CDR3 coding sequence is TGTGCCAGCAGTTACTCAAGAGAGTCGAACACTGAAGCTTTCTTT. Translation: CASSYSRESNTEAFF.

The genes are TRBV27 and TRBJ1-1, with D tentatively TRBD1 (6 bases). The germline V and J ends were trimmed by 5 bases and 1 base, with 17 bases remaining between them. Germline V CDR1 and CDR2: MNHEY, SMNVEV (reference sequence). This CDR3 contains 16 residues. For the CDR3, the DNA is TGTGCCAGCAGTCCTCCCTTCCAGGGGAAGAACACTGAAGCTTTCTTT. Amino acids: CASSPPFQGKNTEAFF.

The chain recombines TRBV7-9 with TRBJ2-1, with 7 bases lining up with TRBD2. Germline-derived CDR1 and CDR2 are SEHNR and FQNEAQ (reference sequence). V lost 1 base to trimming and J lost 5 bases; unmatched junction nucleotides: 8. The CDR3 runs to 16 residues. CDR3 residues: CASSLEPLGGDNEQFF. The CDR3 nucleotides read TGTGCCAGCAGCTTAGAGCCTCTGGGGGGGGACAATGAGCAGTTCTTC.

The chain uses TRBV2 and TRBJ2-7; the match to TRBD2 covers 8 bases. This CDR3 has 14 amino acids. CDR1 is SNHLY and CDR2 is FYNNEI in the germline V gene. J gave up 7 bases and V 6 bases, and 11 bases lay outside the gene matches. The CDR3 here is CASRGTSLSGEQYF. CDR3 DNA sequence: TGTGCCAGCAGGGGGACTAGTTTGTCGGGAGAGCAGTACTTC.

J is TRBJ1-1 and V is TRBV5-1; D perhaps matches TRBD1 (5 bases). The V gene lost 0 bases and the J gene lost 5 bases, with 11 bases spanning the gap. The CDR3 loop spans 14 amino acids. Germline CDR1 reads SGHRS; CDR2 reads YFSETQ. CDR3 nucleotides: TGCGCCAGCAGCTTGGCAGGGATTGGGACTGAAGCTTTCTTT. It codes for CASSLAGIGTEAFF.

The J gene is TRBJ2-7, the V gene TRBV18; D is unclear. CDR3 length: 17 residues. The V end lost 2 bases, the J end lost 0 bases, and 17 bases lay between the germline ends. Germline-derived CDR1 and CDR2 are KGHSH and LQKENI. The CDR3 reads CASSPIGPRSDSYEQYF. CDR3 nucleotides: TGTGCCAGCTCACCAATCGGCCCGAGGTCCGACTCCTACGAGCAGTACTTC.

The chain combines TRBV7-3 with TRBJ2-7, with a weak D call TRBD2 (5 bases). CDR1 is SGHTA and CDR2 is FQGTGA in the germline V gene. Trimming shortened V by 2 bases and J by 7 bases, and 12 bases separated the two germline ends. This CDR3 region has 13 residues. The CDR3 reads CASSLSSPGEQYF. The CDR3 nucleotides are TGTGCCAGCAGCTTATCAAGCCCGGGGGAGCAGTACTTC.

The rearrangement joins TRBV5-4 to TRBJ2-5; 10 bases agree with TRBD2. V was clipped by 0 bases and J by 4 bases; unmatched bases: 3. The CDR3 spans 15 residues. Germline V CDR1 and CDR2: SGHNT, YYREEE (reference sequence). The CDR3 DNA reads as TGTGCCAGCAGCTTGGCTAGCGGGAGAGGAGAGACCCAGTACTTC. It is translated as CASSLASGRGETQYF.

The chain uses TRBV7-2 and TRBJ2-1, with D perhaps matching TRBD2 (5 bases). CDR1 is SGHTA, CDR2 FQGNSA, per germline. CDR3 length: 13 amino acids. Trimming removed 5 bases at V and 10 bases at J, with 15 bases between. Here the CDR3 DNA reads TGTGCCAGCAGCCCCGGACCCTCGGGAGAGCAGTTCTTC. Translated, it gives CASSPGPSGEQFF.

CDR3 sequence reads: CASSLLETGAGYTF. DNA of the CDR3: TGTGCCAGCAGCTTATTAGAGACAGGGGCTGGCTACACCTTC. This rearrangement joins TRBV7-9 to TRBJ1-2; 8 positions match TRBD1. The CDR3 has 14 amino acids. CDR1 and CDR2 from the germline V gene are SEHNR and FQNEAQ (reference sequence). The junction had 6 bases not matched to a gene; V was cut back by 2 bases and J by 7 bases.

The genes are TRBV5-1 and TRBJ2-5; possibly TRBD1 for D (5 bases). V lost 0 bases and J lost 4, with 10 bases in between. In germline, CDR1 is SGHRS, CDR2 YFSETQ. This CDR3 has 14 residues. The CDR3 coding sequence is TGCGCCAGCAGCTTGGTAGTCAGGGCAGAGACCCAGTACTTC. It yields the protein CASSLVVRAETQYF. The full variable domain, with the rest looked up from reference TRBV5-1 and TRBJ2-5, is KAGVTQTPRYLIKTRGQQVTLSCSPISGHRSVSWYQQTPGQGLQFLFEYFSETQRNKGNFPGRFSGRQFSNSRSEMNVSTLELGDSALYLCASSLVVRAETQYFGPGTRLLVL.

This chain links TRBV6-5 with TRBJ1-5, with D unresolved. This CDR3 contains 12 residues. The germline CDR1 and CDR2 sequences are MNHEY and SVGAGI. V was shortened by 6 bases and J by 7 bases, with 10 bases between the two germline ends. The CDR3 loop reads CASSRTGQPQHF. The CDR3 nucleotides read TGTGCCAGCAGCCGGACGGGGCAGCCCCAGCATTTT.

The chain combines TRBV7-2 with TRBJ2-2; TRBD2 is a possible D gene (6 bases). The germline V gene has CDR1 SGHTA and CDR2 FQGNSA. The CDR3 runs to 17 residues. V was shortened by 1 base and J by 1 base, with 13 bases between the two germline ends. CDR3: CASSLVSAGRNTGELFF. Written as DNA, the CDR3 is TGTGCCAGCAGCTTAGTTTCCGCGGGGAGGAACACCGGGGAGCTGTTTTTT.

CDR3 nucleotide sequence: TGTGCCAGCACCCTGGGGGGGAGGGAAACTGAAGCTTTCTTT. Translating gives CASTLGGRETEAFF. The V and J genes are TRBV28 and TRBJ1-1; D might be TRBD1 (5 bases). V lost 7 bases and J lost 5, with 17 bases in between. Germline loops: CDR1 MDHEN, CDR2 SYDVKM. This CDR3 region has 14 residues.

V is TRBV6-5 and J is TRBJ1-6; 9 bases fit TRBD1. Germline V gene sequence: CDR1 MNHEY, CDR2 SVGAGI. With 0 bases clipped from V and 8 bases from J, the junction kept 2 bases outside the gene matches. This CDR3 contains 15 residues. CDR3 sequence (DNA): TGTGCCAGCAGTTACTCCGGGACAGGGCATTCACCCCTCCACTTT. The encoded protein is CASSYSGTGHSPLHF.

The genes are TRBV19 and TRBJ1-2; D gene ambiguous. The CDR3 runs to 13 residues. The germline V gene encodes CDR1 LNHDA and CDR2 SQIVND (reference sequence). V lost 5 bases to trimming and J lost 8 bases, with 15 bases between them. The CDR3 DNA is TGTGCCAGTAGTGCATGGTCGACGGGGGGCTACACCTTC. Translated: CASSAWSTGGYTF. Drawing the rest from reference TRBV19 and TRBJ1-2, the complete variable domain is DGGITQSPKYLFRKEGQNVTLSCEQNLNHDAMYWYRQDPGQGLRLIYYSQIVNDFQKGDIAEGYSVSREKKESFPLTVTSAQKNPTAFYLCASSAWSTGGYTFGSGTRLTVV.

V and J are TRBV7-2 and TRBJ2-1; 8 nucleotides align to TRBD2. The trim removed 5 bases at V and 8 bases at J, leaving 8 bases unmatched. CDR1 and CDR2 (germline): SGHTA, FQGNSA. CDR3 length equals 14 residues. The CDR3 loop reads CASSLTSGSHEQFF. In DNA form, the CDR3 reads TGTGCCAGCAGCCTAACCAGCGGGAGTCATGAGCAGTTCTTC.

The V call is TRBV7-2, the J call TRBJ2-5; maybe TRBD1 (6 bases). Trimming removed 5 bases from V and 2 bases from J, with 12 bases in between. The germline V gene has CDR1 SGHTA and CDR2 FQGNSA. The CDR3 is made up of 14 amino acids. Here the CDR3 reads CASSALGQQETQYF. CDR3 in DNA: TGTGCCAGCAGCGCCTTAGGACAGCAAGAGACCCAGTACTTC.

For this clone: The junction differs from germline at one of its ends, possibly a read error. This sequence joins TRBV7-2 and TRBJ2-5; 7 bases map to TRBD1. From germline, CDR1 is SGHTA and CDR2 FQGNSA. CDR3 length: 15 residues. The CDR3 coding sequence is TGTGCCAGCAGCCCTCGGACAGGTTTGCAAGAGAACCAGTACTTC. Its protein is CASSPRTGLQENQYF.

The V and J genes are TRBV9 and TRBJ2-7, with D possibly TRBD2 on 6 matching bases. CDR3 length: 13 amino acids. Per the germline V gene, CDR1 is SGDLS and CDR2 is YYNGEE. Trimming removed 2 bases from V and 3 bases from J, with 9 bases in between. The chain's CDR3 is CASSVGEDYEQYF. DNA for the CDR3: TGTGCCAGCAGCGTTGGGGAGGACTACGAGCAGTACTTC.

This sequence joins TRBV7-2 and TRBJ2-3; D may be TRBD1 (5 bases). The CDR3 runs 14 residues. Germline V CDR1 and CDR2: SGHTA, FQGNSA. Trimming stripped 1 base from V and 4 bases from J, with 9 bases between. CDR3 in DNA: TGTGCCAGCAGCTTAGATGGGGCGGCAGATACGCAGTATTTT. This codes for CASSLDGAADTQYF.

J is TRBJ2-7 and V is TRBV5-1, with 9 nucleotides matching TRBD1. J lost 4 bases, V lost 3 bases, and 8 bases had no gene match. Germline values: CDR1 SGHRS, CDR2 YFSETQ. This CDR3 is 15 amino acids long. CDR3: CASSSPRTGVYEQYF. DNA for the CDR3: TGCGCCAGCAGCTCCCCGAGGACAGGGGTTTACGAGCAGTACTTC.

V and J are TRBV5-5 and TRBJ1-1, with 11 bases fitting TRBD1. V was pared by 2 bases and J by 5 bases, with 8 bases of the junction left unmatched. Germline CDR1 is SGHKS and CDR2 is YYEKEE (reference sequence). CDR3 size: 16 residues. The chain's CDR3 is CASSFSGTGGGTEAFF. Written as DNA, the CDR3 is TGTGCCAGCAGCTTCTCCGGGACAGGGGGGGGGACTGAAGCTTTCTTT.

This chain connects TRBV28 to TRBJ1-5; TRBD1 matches at 10 bases. The germline CDR1 and CDR2 sequences are MDHEN and SYDVKM. V lost 6 bases and J lost 2; bases outside the gene matches: 7. The CDR3 sequence is 16 residues long. CDR3 amino acids: CASSPRGTGGNQPQHF. CDR3 coding DNA: TGTGCCAGCAGCCCTAGAGGGACAGGGGGCAATCAGCCCCAGCATTTT.